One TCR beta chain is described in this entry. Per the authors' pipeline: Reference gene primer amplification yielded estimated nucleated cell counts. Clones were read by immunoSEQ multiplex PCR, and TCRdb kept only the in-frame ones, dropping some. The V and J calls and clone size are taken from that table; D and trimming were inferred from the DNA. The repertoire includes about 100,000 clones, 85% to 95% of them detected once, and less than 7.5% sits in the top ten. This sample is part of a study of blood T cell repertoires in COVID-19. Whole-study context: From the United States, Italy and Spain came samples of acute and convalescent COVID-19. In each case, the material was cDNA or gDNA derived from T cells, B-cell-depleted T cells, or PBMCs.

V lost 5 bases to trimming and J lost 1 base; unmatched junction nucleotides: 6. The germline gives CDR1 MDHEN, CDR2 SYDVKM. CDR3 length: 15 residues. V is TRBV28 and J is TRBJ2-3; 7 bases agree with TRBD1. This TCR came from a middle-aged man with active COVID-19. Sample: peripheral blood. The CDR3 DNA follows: TGTGCCAGCAGTCCTGACAGGGTGGGCACAGATACGCAGTATTTT. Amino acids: CASSPDRVGTDTQYF.